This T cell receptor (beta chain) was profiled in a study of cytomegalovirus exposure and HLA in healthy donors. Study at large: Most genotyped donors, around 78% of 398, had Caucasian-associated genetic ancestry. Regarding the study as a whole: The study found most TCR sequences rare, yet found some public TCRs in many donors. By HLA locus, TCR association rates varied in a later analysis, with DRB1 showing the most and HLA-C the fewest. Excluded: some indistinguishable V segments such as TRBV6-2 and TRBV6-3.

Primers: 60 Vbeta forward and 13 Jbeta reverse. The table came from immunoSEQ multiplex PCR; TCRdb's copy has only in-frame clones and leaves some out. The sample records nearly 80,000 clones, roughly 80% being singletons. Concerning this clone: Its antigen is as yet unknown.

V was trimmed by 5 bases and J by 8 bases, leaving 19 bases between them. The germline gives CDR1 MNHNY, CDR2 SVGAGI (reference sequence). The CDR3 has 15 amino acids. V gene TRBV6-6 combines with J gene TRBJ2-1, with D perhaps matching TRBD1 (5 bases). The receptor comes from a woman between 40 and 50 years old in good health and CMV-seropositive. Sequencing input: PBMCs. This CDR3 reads CASSTGPGQQDEQFF. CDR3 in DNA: TGTGCCAGCAGTACTGGGCCGGGCCAACAGGATGAGCAGTTCTTC.